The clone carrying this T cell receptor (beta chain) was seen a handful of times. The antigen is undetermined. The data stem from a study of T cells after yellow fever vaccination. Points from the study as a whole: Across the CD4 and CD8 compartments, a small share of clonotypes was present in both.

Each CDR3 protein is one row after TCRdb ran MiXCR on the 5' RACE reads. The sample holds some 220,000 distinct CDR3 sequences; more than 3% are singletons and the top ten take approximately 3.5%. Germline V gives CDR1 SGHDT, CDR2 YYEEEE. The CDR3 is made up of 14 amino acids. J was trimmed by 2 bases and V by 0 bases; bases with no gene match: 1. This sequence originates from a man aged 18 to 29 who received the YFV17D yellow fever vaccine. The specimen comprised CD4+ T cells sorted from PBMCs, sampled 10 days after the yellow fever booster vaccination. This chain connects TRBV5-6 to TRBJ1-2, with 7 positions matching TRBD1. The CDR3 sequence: CASSLVTGNYGYTF. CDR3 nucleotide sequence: TGTGCCAGCAGCTTGGTGACAGGGAACTATGGCTACACCTTC. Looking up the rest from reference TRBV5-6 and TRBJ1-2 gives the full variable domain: DAGVTQSPTHLIKTRGQQVTLRCSPKSGHDTVSWYQQALGQGPQFIFQYYEEEERQRGNFPDRFSGHQFPNYSSELNVNALLLGDSALYLCASSLVTGNYGYTFGSGTRLTVV.